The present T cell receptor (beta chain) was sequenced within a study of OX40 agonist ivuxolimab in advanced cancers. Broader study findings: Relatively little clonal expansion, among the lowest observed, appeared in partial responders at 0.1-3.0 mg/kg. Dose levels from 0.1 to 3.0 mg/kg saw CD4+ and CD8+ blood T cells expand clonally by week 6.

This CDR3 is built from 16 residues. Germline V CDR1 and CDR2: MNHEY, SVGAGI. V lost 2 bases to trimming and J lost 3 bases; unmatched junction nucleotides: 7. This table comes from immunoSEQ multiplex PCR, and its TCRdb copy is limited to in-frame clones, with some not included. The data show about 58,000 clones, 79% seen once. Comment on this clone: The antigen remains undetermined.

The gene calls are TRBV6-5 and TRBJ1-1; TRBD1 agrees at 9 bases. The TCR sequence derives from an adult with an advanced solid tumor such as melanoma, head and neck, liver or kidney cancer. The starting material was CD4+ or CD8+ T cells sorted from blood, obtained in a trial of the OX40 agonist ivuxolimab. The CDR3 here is CASSYGTGILDTEAFF. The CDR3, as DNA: TGTGCCAGCAGTTACGGGACAGGGATCTTGGACACTGAAGCTTTCTTT.